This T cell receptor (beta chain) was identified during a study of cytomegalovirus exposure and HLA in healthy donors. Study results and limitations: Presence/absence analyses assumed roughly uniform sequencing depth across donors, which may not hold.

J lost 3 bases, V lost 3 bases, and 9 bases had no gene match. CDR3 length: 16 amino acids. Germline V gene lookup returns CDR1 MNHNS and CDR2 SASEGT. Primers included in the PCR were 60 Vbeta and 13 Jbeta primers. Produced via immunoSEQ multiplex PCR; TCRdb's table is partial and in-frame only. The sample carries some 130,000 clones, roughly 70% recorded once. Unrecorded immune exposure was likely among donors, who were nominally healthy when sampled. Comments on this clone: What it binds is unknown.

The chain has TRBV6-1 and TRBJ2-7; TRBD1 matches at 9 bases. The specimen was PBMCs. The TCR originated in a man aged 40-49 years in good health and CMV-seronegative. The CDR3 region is CASSEFWRQGGYEQYF. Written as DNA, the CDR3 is TGTGCCAGCAGTGAGTTCTGGAGACAGGGGGGCTACGAGCAGTACTTC.